The T cell receptor (beta chain) under discussion was sequenced for a study of a mutant IDH1 vaccine in newly diagnosed glioma. Study in general: Of the patients given treatment, 62.5% were male and about 38% were female, and a mean age of approximately 37 years was recorded. Earlier care involved radiotherapy, temozolomide, or both, and the majority received both.

Time point meaning: baseline, week 1 (first vaccination visit). Indicated treatment: pre-vaccination baseline after standard-of-care therapy. Every donor had a new WHO grade 3 or 4 astrocytoma that was IDH1-mutant, with loss of nuclear ATRX. This clone was counted between two and nine times. The germline V gene has CDR1 LNHDA and CDR2 SQIVND (reference sequence). Trimming removed 0 bases from V and 14 bases from J; junction bases left unmatched: 9. This CDR3 has 14 residues. Some clones are missing from TCRdb's copy, which holds only in-frame ones; the method was immunoSEQ multiplex PCR. This table has roughly 34,000 clones, over 60% appearing once.

The sequencing here drew on peripheral blood mononuclear cells (PBMCs), taken from a glioma patient treated with radiotherapy, temozolomide or both. The chain joins TRBV19 to TRBJ2-1; 8 bases agree with TRBD2. The source is a man aged 50 to 59 with glioma. Some clones in this sample may be carry-over from other donors' samples. The CDR3 sequence is CASSIDRGGGPEFF. In nucleotides, the CDR3 is TGTGCCAGTAGTATAGATCGGGGCGGGGGGCCCGAGTTCTTC.